This T cell receptor beta chain stems from a study of PD-1 blockade in classical Hodgkin lymphoma. Whole-study findings and limits: Exclusion covered patients beginning nivolumab under 1 year post-ASCT.

Time point reported: cycle 4 day 1 (C4D1), after more than five weeks of nivolumab. Exposure to brentuximab vedotin varied, and each patient had relapsed following autologous stem cell transplantation. Complete response, partial response or progressive disease was each patient's best response. This table comes from immunoSEQ multiplex PCR, and its TCRdb copy is limited to in-frame clones, with some not included. Counted here are 9,500 or so clones, 80% to 85% occurring once; the ten biggest clones make up 40% to 55%. The table lists this clone with a count of one. As yet, its antigen is unknown. V lost 3 bases, J lost 2 bases, and 10 bases lay in between. CDR3 size: 14 residues. From germline, CDR1 is SNHLY and CDR2 FYNNEI.

The input for sequencing was peripheral blood mononuclear cells (PBMCs), taken before the fourth cycle of nivolumab. The genes are TRBV2 and TRBJ2-5; D is possibly TRBD1 (5 bases). The receptor was isolated from a human donor with classical Hodgkin lymphoma. The chain's CDR3 is CASSDGAAQETQYF. Written as DNA, the CDR3 is TGTGCCAGCAGTGATGGGGCCGCTCAAGAGACCCAGTACTTC.